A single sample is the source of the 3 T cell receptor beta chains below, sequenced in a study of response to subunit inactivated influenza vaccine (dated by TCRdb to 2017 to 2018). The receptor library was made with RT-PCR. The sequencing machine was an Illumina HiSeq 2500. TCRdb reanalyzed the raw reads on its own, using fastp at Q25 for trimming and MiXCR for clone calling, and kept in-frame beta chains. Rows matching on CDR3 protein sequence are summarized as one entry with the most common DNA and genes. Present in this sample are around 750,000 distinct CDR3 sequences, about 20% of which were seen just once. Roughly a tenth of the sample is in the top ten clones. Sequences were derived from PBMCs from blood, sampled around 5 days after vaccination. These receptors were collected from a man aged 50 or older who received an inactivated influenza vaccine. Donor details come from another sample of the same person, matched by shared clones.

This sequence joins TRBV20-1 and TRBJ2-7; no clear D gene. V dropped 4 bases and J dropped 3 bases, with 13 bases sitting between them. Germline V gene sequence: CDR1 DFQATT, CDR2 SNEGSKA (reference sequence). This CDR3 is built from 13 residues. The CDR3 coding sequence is TGCAGTGCTATAATTCCGGAGAACTACGAGCAGTACTTC. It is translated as CSAIIPENYEQYF.

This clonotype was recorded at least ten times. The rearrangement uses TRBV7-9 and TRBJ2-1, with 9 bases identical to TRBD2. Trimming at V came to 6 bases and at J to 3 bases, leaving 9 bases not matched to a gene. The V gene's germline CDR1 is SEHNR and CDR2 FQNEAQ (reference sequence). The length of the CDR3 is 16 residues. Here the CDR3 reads CASSYGGGAYYNEQFF. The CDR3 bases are TGTGCCAGCAGTTACGGCGGGGGGGCGTACTACAATGAGCAGTTCTTC.

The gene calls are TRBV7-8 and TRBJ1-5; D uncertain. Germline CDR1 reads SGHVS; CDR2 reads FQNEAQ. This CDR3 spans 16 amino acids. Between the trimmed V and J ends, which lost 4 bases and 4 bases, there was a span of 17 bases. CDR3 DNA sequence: TGTGCCAGCAGCTCCGAGGCTACAGTAAATAATCAGCCCCAGCATTTT. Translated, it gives CASSSEATVNNQPQHF.